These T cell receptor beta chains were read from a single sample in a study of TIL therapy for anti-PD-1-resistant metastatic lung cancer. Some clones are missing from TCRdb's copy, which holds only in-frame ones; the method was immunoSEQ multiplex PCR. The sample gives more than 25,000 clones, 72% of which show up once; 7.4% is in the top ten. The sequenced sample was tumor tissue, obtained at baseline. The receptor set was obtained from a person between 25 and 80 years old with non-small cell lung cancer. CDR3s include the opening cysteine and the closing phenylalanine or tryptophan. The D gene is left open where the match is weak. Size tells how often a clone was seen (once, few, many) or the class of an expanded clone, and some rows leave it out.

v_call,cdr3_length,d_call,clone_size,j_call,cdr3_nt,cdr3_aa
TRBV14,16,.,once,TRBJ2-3,TGTGCCAGCAGCCAAGATCTCTACAGTTCAGGTGATACGCAGTATTTT,CASSQDLYSSGDTQYF
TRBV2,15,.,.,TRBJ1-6,TGTGCCAGCAGTGAAGCGCGCAGCCCCAATTCACCCCTCCACTTT,CASSEARSPNSPLHF
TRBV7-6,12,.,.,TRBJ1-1,TGTGCCAGCAGCTCTAGGGACACTGAAGCTTTCTTT,CASSSRDTEAFF
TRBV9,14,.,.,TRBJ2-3,TGTGCCAGCGCCCGGGACAGCGGGACAGATACGCAGTATTTT,CASARDSGTDTQYF
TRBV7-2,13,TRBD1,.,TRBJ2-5,TGTGCCAGCAGCTTTCAGGGGGCTGAGACCCAGTACTTC,CASSFQGAETQYF
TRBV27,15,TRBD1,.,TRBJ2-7,TGTGCCAGCAGTAGTTACAGGGGGCCTCACTACGAGCAGTACTTC,CASSSYRGPHYEQYF
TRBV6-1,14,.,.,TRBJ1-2,TGTGCCAGCAGTAGAAGTTACGGCAGCTATGGCTACACCTTC,CASSRSYGSYGYTF
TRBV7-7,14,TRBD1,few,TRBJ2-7,TGTGCTAGCAGCCAGACAGGGAACTTCGACGAGCAGTACTTC,CASSQTGNFDEQYF
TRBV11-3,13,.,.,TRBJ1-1,TGTGCCAGCAGCCCCGGGGCGAACACTGAAGCTTTCTTT,CASSPGANTEAFF
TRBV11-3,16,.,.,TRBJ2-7,TGTGCCAGCAGCTTAGCGGCGTGGGGGAACTCCTACGAGCAGTACTTC,CASSLAAWGNSYEQYF
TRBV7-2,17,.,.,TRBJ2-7,TGTGCCAGCAGCTTAGCGACAGGTCGGGCCTTTTTTTACGAGCAGTACTTC,CASSLATGRAFFYEQYF
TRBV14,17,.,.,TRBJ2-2,TGTGCCAGCAGCCAAGTCTTCGGGGCGCGGGACACCGGGGAGCTGTTTTTT,CASSQVFGARDTGELFF
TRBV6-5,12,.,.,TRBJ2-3,TGTGCCAGCAGTTTACACAGGTTTCCGCAGTATTTT,CASSLHRFPQYF
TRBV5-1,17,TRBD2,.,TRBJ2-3,TGCGCCAGCAGCTTCCTAGCGGGGGGTCCTAGCACAGATACGCAGTATTTT,CASSFLAGGPSTDTQYF
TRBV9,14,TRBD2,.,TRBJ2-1,TGTGCCAGCAGCGTTAGCGGGGGAGGCAATGAGCAGTTCTTC,CASSVSGGGNEQFF
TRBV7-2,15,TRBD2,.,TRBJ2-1,TGTGCCAGCAGCCAAAGCGGGGGGGTTTGGGATGAGCAGTTCTTC,CASSQSGGVWDEQFF
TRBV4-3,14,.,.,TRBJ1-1,TGCGCCAGCAGCGCCCATGCGGGGGACACTGAAGCTTTCTTT,CASSAHAGDTEAFF
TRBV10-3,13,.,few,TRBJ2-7,TGTGCCATCAGTGAGCCCGACGGGGGCGAGCAGTACTTC,CAISEPDGGEQYF
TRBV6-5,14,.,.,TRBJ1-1,TGTGCCAGCAGTTACTCGAGTGGGGGTAAGGAAGCTTTCTTT,CASSYSSGGKEAFF
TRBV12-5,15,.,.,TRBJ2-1,TGTGCTAGTGGTTTTCTCCGAGAGTTATACAATGAGCAGTTCTTC,CASGFLRELYNEQFF
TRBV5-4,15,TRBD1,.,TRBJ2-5,TGTGCCAGCAGCTTTGGGACAGGCCACCAAGAGACCCAGTACTTC,CASSFGTGHQETQYF
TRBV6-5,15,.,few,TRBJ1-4,TGTGCCAGCAGTTCTCGACACACGATAAATGAAAAACTGTTTTTT,CASSSRHTINEKLFF
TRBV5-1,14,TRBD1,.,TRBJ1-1,TGCGCCAGCAGCTGGACAGGGGGCAGGACTGAAGCTTTCTTT,CASSWTGGRTEAFF
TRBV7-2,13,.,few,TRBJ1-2,TGTGCCAGCAGCTTGCAGGGGATGAGGGGCTACACCTTC,CASSLQGMRGYTF
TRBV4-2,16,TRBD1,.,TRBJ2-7,TGTGCCAGCAGCCGGGGCGGACAGGCGAGCTCCTACGAGCAGTACTTC,CASSRGGQASSYEQYF
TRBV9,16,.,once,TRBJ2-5,TGTGCCAGCAGCGCCGCCATATGGACGGGTGATGAGACCCAGTACTTC,CASSAAIWTGDETQYF
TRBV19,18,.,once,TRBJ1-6,TGTGCCAGTAGTATAGTGACGGATAGGAATCGGTCTAATTCACCCCTCCACTTT,CASSIVTDRNRSNSPLHF
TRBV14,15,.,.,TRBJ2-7,TGTGCCAGCAGCCCGTCATGGCCGTCAGACTACGAGCAGTACTTC,CASSPSWPSDYEQYF